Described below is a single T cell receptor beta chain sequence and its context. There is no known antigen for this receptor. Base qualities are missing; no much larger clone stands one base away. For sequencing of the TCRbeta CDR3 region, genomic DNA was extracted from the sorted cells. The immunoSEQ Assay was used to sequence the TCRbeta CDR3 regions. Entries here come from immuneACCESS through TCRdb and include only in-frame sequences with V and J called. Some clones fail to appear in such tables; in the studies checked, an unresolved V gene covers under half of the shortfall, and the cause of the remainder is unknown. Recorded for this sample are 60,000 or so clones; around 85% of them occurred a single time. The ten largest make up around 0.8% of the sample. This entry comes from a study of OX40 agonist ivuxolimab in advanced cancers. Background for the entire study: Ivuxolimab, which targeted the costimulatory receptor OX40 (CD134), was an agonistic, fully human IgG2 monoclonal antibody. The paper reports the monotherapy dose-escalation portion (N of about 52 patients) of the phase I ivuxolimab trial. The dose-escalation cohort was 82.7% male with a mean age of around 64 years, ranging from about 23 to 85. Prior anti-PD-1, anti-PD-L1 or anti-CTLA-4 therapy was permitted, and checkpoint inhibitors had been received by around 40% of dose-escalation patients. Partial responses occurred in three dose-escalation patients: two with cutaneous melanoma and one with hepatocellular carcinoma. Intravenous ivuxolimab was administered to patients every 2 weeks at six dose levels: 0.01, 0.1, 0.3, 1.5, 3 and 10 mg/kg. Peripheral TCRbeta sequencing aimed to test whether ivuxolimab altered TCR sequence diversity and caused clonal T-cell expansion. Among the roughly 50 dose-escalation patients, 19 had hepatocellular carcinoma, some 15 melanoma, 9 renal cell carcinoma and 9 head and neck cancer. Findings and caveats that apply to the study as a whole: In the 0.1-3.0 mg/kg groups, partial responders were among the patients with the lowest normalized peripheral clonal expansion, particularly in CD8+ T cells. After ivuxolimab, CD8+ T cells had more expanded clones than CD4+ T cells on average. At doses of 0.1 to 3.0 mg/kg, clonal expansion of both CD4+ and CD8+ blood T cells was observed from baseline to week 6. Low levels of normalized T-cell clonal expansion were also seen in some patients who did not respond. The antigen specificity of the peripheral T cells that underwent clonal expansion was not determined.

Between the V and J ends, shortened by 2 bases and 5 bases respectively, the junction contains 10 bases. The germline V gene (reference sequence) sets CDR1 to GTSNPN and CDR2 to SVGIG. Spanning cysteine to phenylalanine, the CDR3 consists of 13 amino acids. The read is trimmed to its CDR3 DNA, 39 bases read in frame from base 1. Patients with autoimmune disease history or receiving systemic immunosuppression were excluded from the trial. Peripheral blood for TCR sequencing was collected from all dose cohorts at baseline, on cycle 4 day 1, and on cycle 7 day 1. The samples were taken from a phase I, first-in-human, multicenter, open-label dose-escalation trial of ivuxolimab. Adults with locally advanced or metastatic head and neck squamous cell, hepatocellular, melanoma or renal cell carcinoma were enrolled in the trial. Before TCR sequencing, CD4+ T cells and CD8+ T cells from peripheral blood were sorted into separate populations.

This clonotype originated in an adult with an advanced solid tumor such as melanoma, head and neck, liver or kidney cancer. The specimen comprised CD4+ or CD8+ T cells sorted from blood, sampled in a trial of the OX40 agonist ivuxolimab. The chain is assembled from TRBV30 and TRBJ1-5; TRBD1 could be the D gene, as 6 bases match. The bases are TGTGCCTGGAGTCGGGGGCTTGATCAGCCCCAGCATTTT. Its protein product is CAWSRGLDQPQHF.